This T cell receptor (beta chain) was sequenced for a study of vaccination effects on CD4 cells after COVID-19. Findings of the study overall: Convalescent patients were scarce, and early post-infection timepoints were absent.

This clone was counted a few times. Antigen: not known. V gave up 7 bases and J gave up 4 bases, with 11 bases separating them. The CDR3 is 14 amino acids. CDR1 is SNHLY and CDR2 is FYNNEI in the germline V gene. Expansion of antigen-specific CD4+ T cells with viral peptide pools was carried out by the ViraFEST assay before sequencing. The culture ran for roughly ten days before CD4+ T cells were isolated. Each vaccine recipient was nucleocapsid antibody negative and had no prior SARS-CoV-2 infection. Libraries were prepared by immunoSEQ multiplex PCR; TCRdb keeps only in-frame clonotypes and omits some of them. The repertoire holds tens of thousands of clones, over 65% seen once, with 4% in the top ten.

Sequences were derived from CD4+ T cells from PBMCs cultured with HCoV-OC43 spike peptides, sampled before COVID-19 vaccination. Subset in this sample: HCoV-OC43 spike overlapping peptide pool stimulation. The receptor comes from a human donor who received a COVID-19 vaccine. This chain uses TRBV2 with TRBJ2-6; D unresolved. In DNA form, the CDR3 reads TGTGCCAGCACGAGTAGGGCCGGGGCCAACGTCCTGACTTTC. The encoded protein is CASTSRAGANVLTF.